This TCR beta chain was recovered during a study of OX40 agonist ivuxolimab in advanced cancers. Study information: Patients enrolled in dose escalation were diagnosed with hepatocellular carcinoma, melanoma, renal cell or head and neck cancer.

TCRdb keeps only in-frame clones here, not all; method: immunoSEQ multiplex PCR. Seen here are about 100,000 clones, 75% to 95% observed once, and the top ten hold around 0.58%. The CDR3 contains 15 residues. Per germline, CDR1 SGHTA and CDR2 FQGTGA. Trimming pared 6 bases from V and 1 base from J, leaving 10 bases between. The clonotype was recovered from an adult with an advanced solid tumor such as melanoma, head and neck, liver or kidney cancer. The starting material was CD4+ or CD8+ T cells sorted from blood, obtained in a trial of the OX40 agonist ivuxolimab. The V gene is TRBV7-3, the J gene TRBJ2-6, with D tentatively TRBD1 (5 bases). The CDR3 protein is CASSPQASGANVLTF. The CDR3 coding sequence is TGTGCCAGCAGTCCACAGGCATCTGGGGCCAACGTCCTGACTTTC.